The 13 T cell receptor beta chains listed next were all sequenced from one sample in a study of technical replicates of blood from several donors. Assay: immunoSEQ multiplex PCR; the TCRdb copy retains only in-frame clones and omits some. The data show some 100,000 clones, roughly 95% seen once. Sequenced sample: T cells isolated from PBMCs. The receptors stem from a human donor in good health.

The V call is TRBV29-1, the J call TRBJ2-3; tentatively, D is TRBD1 (6 bases). Germline CDR1 and CDR2: SQVTM and ANQGSEA. This CDR3 comprises 13 residues. V was pared by 3 bases and J by 1 base, with 8 bases between. The chain's CDR3 is CSVDRGGTDTQYF. The CDR3 DNA sequence: TGCAGCGTTGACAGGGGTGGCACAGATACGCAGTATTTT.

The gene calls are TRBV19 and TRBJ2-3; 10 bases map to TRBD2. Looked up from germline, CDR1 is LNHDA and CDR2 is SQIVND (reference sequence). Trimming removed 6 bases from V and 6 bases from J; junction bases left unmatched: 12. The CDR3 is made up of 16 amino acids. CDR3 nucleotides: TGTGCCAGTAGCGGGCTAGCGGGAGATAGAGGTGATACGCAGTATTTT. It codes for CASSGLAGDRGDTQYF.

The V and J genes are TRBV19 and TRBJ2-7, with D perhaps TRBD2 (6 bases). The CDR3 is 14 residues long. Germline V lookup: CDR1 LNHDA, CDR2 SQIVND (reference sequence). V lost 1 base, J lost 3 bases, and 10 bases lay in between. The CDR3 spells CASSIGRGNYEQYF. CDR3 bases: TGTGCCAGTAGTATAGGACGGGGGAACTACGAGCAGTACTTC.

The rearrangement uses TRBV30 and TRBJ2-2, with 15 nucleotides matching TRBD2. Germline V gives CDR1 GTSNPN, CDR2 SVGIG (reference sequence). There are 18 residues in the CDR3. Trimming removed 2 bases from V and 0 bases from J; junction bases left unmatched: 4. DNA for the CDR3: TGTGCCTGGAGTCCATGGACTAGCGGGGGGGCGAACACCGGGGAGCTGTTTTTT. Protein sequence: CAWSPWTSGGANTGELFF.

The chain combines TRBV25-1 with TRBJ2-2, with D unclear. Trimming stripped 7 bases from V and 5 bases from J, with 5 bases between. The CDR3 runs 11 residues. Looked up from germline, CDR1 is MGHDK and CDR2 is SYGVNS. The CDR3 region is CASTETGELFF. As DNA, the CDR3 is TGTGCCAGCACCGAGACCGGGGAGCTGTTTTTT.

The rearrangement joins TRBV6-5 to TRBJ1-1; D is uncertain. The CDR3 runs to 13 residues. V lost 6 bases to trimming and J lost 0 bases, with 8 bases between them. Germline lookup yields CDR1 MNHEY and CDR2 SVGAGI. CDR3 DNA sequence: TGTGCCAGCAGCCAATCGGTGAACACTGAAGCTTTCTTT. Translated: CASSQSVNTEAFF.

The J gene is TRBJ1-1, the V gene TRBV10-3; D not resolved. The CDR3 has 13 residues. Trimming removed 6 bases from V and 1 base from J, with 9 bases in between. The germline V gene encodes CDR1 ENHRY and CDR2 SYGVKD. The CDR3 spells CAIRVSGNTEAFF. CDR3 nucleotides: TGTGCCATCAGGGTATCCGGGAACACTGAAGCTTTCTTT.

This clone was counted a single time. This chain joins TRBV29-1 and TRBJ2-7; the D gene is possibly TRBD2 (5 bases). Germline CDR1 reads SQVTM; CDR2 reads ANQGSEA. V was clipped by 7 bases and J by 6 bases, with 19 bases between them. The CDR3 extends over 13 amino acids. CDR3 sequence (DNA): TGCAGCGGTGGCGGGCTTTCAATCTCCGAGCAGTACTTC. Translating gives CSGGGLSISEQYF.

The chain employs TRBV7-3 and TRBJ2-1, with 12 bases matching TRBD1. In germline, CDR1 is SGHTA, CDR2 FQGTGA. There are 15 residues in the CDR3. V was clipped by 5 bases and J by 9 bases; unmatched bases: 8. The CDR3 sequence: CASSPIGTGGGEQFF. The CDR3 bases are TGTGCCAGCAGCCCGATAGGGACAGGGGGCGGTGAGCAGTTCTTC.

The V and J genes are TRBV11-2 and TRBJ2-2; the D gene is possibly TRBD1 (6 bases). Trimming removed 5 bases from V and 6 bases from J, with 28 bases in between. CDR1 is SGHAT and CDR2 is FQNNGV in the germline V gene. The CDR3 consists of 19 residues. The CDR3 loop is CASSPFQGIKPRGSGELFF. CDR3 nucleotides: TGTGCCAGCAGCCCGTTTCAGGGGATAAAGCCAAGGGGTTCCGGGGAGCTGTTTTTT.

J is TRBJ1-2 and V is TRBV18; 9 nucleotides align to TRBD1. V was clipped by 2 bases and J by 1 base; unmatched bases: 2. The germline V gene has CDR1 KGHSH and CDR2 LQKENI. This CDR3 is built from 15 residues. Here the CDR3 reads CASSPRTGDNYGYTF. DNA for the CDR3: TGTGCCAGCTCACCAAGGACAGGGGATAACTATGGCTACACCTTC.

This chain links TRBV28 with TRBJ2-7, with D possibly matching TRBD1 (6 bases). This CDR3 has 13 amino acids. V was shortened by 6 bases and J by 2 bases, with 11 bases between the two germline ends. Germline V gives CDR1 MDHEN, CDR2 SYDVKM. Here the CDR3 reads CASRAGVAYEQYF. The CDR3 DNA follows: TGTGCCAGCAGAGCAGGGGTTGCCTACGAGCAGTACTTC.

CDR3 sequence (DNA): TGTGCCAGCAGCCCCCCGGCGGTCTACGAGCAGTACTTC. Protein sequence: CASSPPAVYEQYF. The V call is TRBV14, the J call TRBJ2-7; D gene unclear. Germline V gene sequence: CDR1 SGHDN, CDR2 FVKESK. Trimming cost V 4 bases and J 3 bases, with 10 bases left between them. This CDR3 spans 13 amino acids.